These 26 T cell receptor beta chains originate from one sample sequenced in a study of shared clonotypes between healthy human individuals. Generated by immunoSEQ multiplex PCR, the TCRdb table keeps only in-frame clones and is missing some. The table has around 450,000 clones, roughly 80% seen once. Sample: PBMCs. Every receptor here comes from a woman in her 40s in good health. Some clones in this sample may be carry-over from other donors' samples.

The chain carries TRBV15 and TRBJ2-5; no reliable D call. This CDR3 contains 13 residues. V dropped 1 base and J dropped 2 bases, with 5 bases sitting between them. The germline V gene has CDR1 LNHNV and CDR2 YYDKDF (reference sequence). The CDR3 DNA is TGTGCCACCAGCAGAGTACAGCAAGAGACCCAGTACTTC. Translated: CATSRVQQETQYF. The full variable domain, completed using reference TRBV15 and TRBJ2-5, is DAMVIQNPRYQVTQFGKPVTLSCSQTLNHNVMYWYQQKSSQAPKLLFHYYDKDFNNEADTPDNFQSRRPNTSFCFLDIRSPGLGDTAMYLCATSRVQQETQYFGPGTRLLVL.

The genes are TRBV2 and TRBJ2-1, with D possibly being TRBD2 (6 bases). V was cut by 3 bases and J by 6 bases, with 9 bases left in between. Germline V gives CDR1 SNHLY, CDR2 FYNNEI. The CDR3 sequence is 13 residues long. CDR3 nucleotide sequence: TGTGCCAGCAGTGAGGAGGGTTTCAATGAGCAGTTCTTC. Its protein product is CASSEEGFNEQFF.

This chain joins TRBV18 and TRBJ1-1; 7 bases map to TRBD1. The CDR3 contains 12 residues. Germline V gene lookup returns CDR1 KGHSH and CDR2 LQKENI. With V trimmed by 6 bases and J by 7 bases, 5 bases remained unmatched. DNA of the CDR3: TGTGCCAGCTCCCTCCGGGACAGTGAAGCTTTCTTT. Its translation: CASSLRDSEAFF.

The chain combines TRBV19 with TRBJ2-5; D is uncertain. The CDR3 is 14 amino acids. V was shortened by 3 bases and J by 0 bases, with 8 bases between the two germline ends. Germline V gives CDR1 LNHDA, CDR2 SQIVND (reference sequence). The CDR3 sequence: CASSIWADQETQYF. The CDR3 DNA reads TGTGCCAGTAGTATTTGGGCAGACCAAGAGACCCAGTACTTC.

This clone was observed a handful of times. The chain employs TRBV6-5 and TRBJ2-5; 7 nucleotides align to TRBD1. Germline CDR1 reads MNHEY; CDR2 reads SVGAGI. This CDR3 region has 14 residues. J lost 3 bases, V lost 3 bases, and 4 bases had no gene match. The CDR3 DNA reads as TGTGCCAGCAGTTATAATGGACAGGAAGAGACCCAGTACTTC. Its protein is CASSYNGQEETQYF.

The chain has TRBV4-2 and TRBJ2-5; TRBD2 matches at 7 bases. V lost 6 bases to trimming and J lost 4 bases; unmatched junction nucleotides: 11. This CDR3 is built from 15 residues. Germline V gene lookup returns CDR1 LGHNA and CDR2 YNFKEQ. The CDR3 DNA follows: TGTGCCAGCAGAAATTCCGGCGGGAGCGGAGAGACCCAGTACTTC. This gives the protein CASRNSGGSGETQYF.

The chain uses TRBV7-9 and TRBJ2-5; TRBD2 aligns across 10 bases. The V gene's germline CDR1 is SEHNR and CDR2 FQNEAQ (reference sequence). J gave up 2 bases and V 5 bases, and 8 bases lay outside the gene matches. The CDR3 loop spans 16 amino acids. The CDR3 DNA reads TGTGCCAGCAGCCCGTCCGGGACTAGCGTTCAAGAGACCCAGTACTTC. Amino acids: CASSPSGTSVQETQYF.

This clone was seen a few times. CDR3 DNA sequence: TGTGCCAGCAGCGTGCGACAGGACCCCTATGGCTACACCTTC. Residues: CASSVRQDPYGYTF. V usage is TRBV9 and J usage is TRBJ1-2; D perhaps matches TRBD1 (6 bases). The CDR3 contains 14 residues. Germline CDR1 reads SGDLS; CDR2 reads YYNGEE. V was shortened by 2 bases and J by 4 bases, with 12 bases between the two germline ends.

This chain uses TRBV6-4 with TRBJ2-2; D is perhaps TRBD1 or TRBD2 (5 bases each). Looked up from germline, CDR1 is MRHNA and CDR2 is SNTAGT. V was trimmed by 3 bases and J by 6 bases, leaving 14 bases between them. The CDR3 consists of 15 residues. In DNA form, the CDR3 reads TGTGCCAGCAGTGAGGGGGACCCGTTCTCCGGGGAGCTGTTTTTT. Translation gives CASSEGDPFSGELFF.

This rearrangement joins TRBV4-2 to TRBJ2-1; 7 bases are a match to TRBD2. Per germline, CDR1 LGHNA and CDR2 YNFKEQ. The junction had 10 bases not matched to a gene; V was cut back by 4 bases and J by 4 bases. The CDR3 consists of 16 residues. CDR3 region: CASSRRTGGSYNEQFF. Written as DNA, the CDR3 is TGTGCCAGCAGCCGGAGGACTGGCGGGAGTTACAATGAGCAGTTCTTC.

The rearrangement joins TRBV6-1 to TRBJ1-1; TRBD1 aligns across 7 bases. The CDR3 length is 14 residues. The germline CDR1 and CDR2 sequences are MNHNS and SASEGT. The V segment lost 3 bases and the J segment 10 bases; nucleotides outside the gene matches: 11. The CDR3 bases are TGTGCCAGCAGTGACTCGATTGAGACAGGGAGAGCTTTCTTT. It encodes CASSDSIETGRAFF.

The chain couples TRBV6-1 to TRBJ1-2; D is uncertain. This CDR3 has 14 residues. Germline CDR1 is MNHNS and CDR2 is SASEGT. Deletions cut 0 bases from V and 8 bases from J, with 13 bases between. DNA for the CDR3: TGTGCCAGCAGTGAAGCGTTTGTATGGGGAGGCTACACCTTC. Amino acid sequence: CASSEAFVWGGYTF.

This chain connects TRBV19 to TRBJ2-5; 11 bases are a match to TRBD2. Germline assignment: CDR1 LNHDA and CDR2 SQIVND (reference sequence). The CDR3 consists of 16 residues. The trim removed 1 base at V and 3 bases at J, leaving 4 bases unmatched. The CDR3 sequence: CASSIGSSGGKETQYF. The CDR3 DNA reads as TGTGCCAGTAGTATAGGGTCTAGCGGGGGGAAAGAGACCCAGTACTTC.

The gene calls are TRBV13 and TRBJ2-5; D tentatively fits TRBD1 or TRBD2 (6 bases each). The CDR3 has 12 amino acids. Trimming took off 5 bases at V and 5 bases at J, with 9 bases between the two ends. CDR1 is PRHDT and CDR2 is FYEKMQ in the germline V gene (reference sequence). CDR3: CASSQGRETQYF. Here the CDR3 DNA reads TGTGCCAGCAGCCAGGGGAGGGAGACCCAGTACTTC.

The rearrangement uses TRBV6-1 and TRBJ1-2; D is possibly TRBD1 (5 bases). The CDR3 covers 15 residues. Deletions cut 1 base from V and 8 bases from J, with 17 bases between. CDR1 MNHNS and CDR2 SASEGT come from the germline V gene. The CDR3 DNA reads TGTGCCAGCAGTGAAGTGAAGGTGGGTGGGGGGGGCTACACCTTC. Protein sequence: CASSEVKVGGGGYTF.

The chain couples TRBV11-2 to TRBJ1-4, with D perhaps matching TRBD1 (5 bases). CDR1 SGHAT and CDR2 FQNNGV come from the germline V gene. The CDR3 spans 12 residues. V lost 7 bases and J 4 bases, leaving 7 bases between the germline ends. The chain's CDR3 is CASNRINEKLFF. CDR3 bases: TGTGCCAGCAACAGGATTAATGAAAAACTGTTTTTT.

Only a few counts were recorded for this clone. The J gene is TRBJ2-7, the V gene TRBV6-5; 7 positions agree with TRBD1. Trimming took 5 bases from V and 5 from J; bases not matched to a gene: 12. This CDR3 contains 15 residues. Germline CDR1 reads MNHEY; CDR2 reads SVGAGI. The CDR3 spells CASSVTGEGPNEQYF. The CDR3 nucleotides read TGTGCCAGCAGTGTCACAGGGGAAGGACCTAACGAGCAGTACTTC.

J is TRBJ2-2 and V is TRBV28, with D possibly TRBD2 on 5 matching bases. Germline assignment: CDR1 MDHEN and CDR2 SYDVKM. Trimming removed 6 bases at V and 0 bases at J, with 14 bases between. The CDR3 totals 16 residues. Here the CDR3 DNA reads TGTGCCAGCAGGGACGGGATGTCCGCGAACACCGGGGAGCTGTTTTTT. Encoded protein: CASRDGMSANTGELFF.

Only one count was recorded for this clone. The chain employs TRBV7-2 and TRBJ2-1; D is ambiguous. The V end was cut by 3 bases, the J end by 9 bases, with 9 bases between. Germline-derived CDR1 and CDR2 are SGHTA and FQGNSA. The CDR3 covers 12 residues. The CDR3 region is CASSLLQIEQFF. CDR3 nucleotides: TGTGCCAGCAGCTTGTTGCAGATTGAGCAGTTCTTC.

V usage is TRBV11-2 and J usage is TRBJ2-3; D is uncertain. From germline, CDR1 is SGHAT and CDR2 FQNNGV. The CDR3 covers 17 residues. The V end lost 5 bases, the J end lost 0 bases, and 18 bases lay between the germline ends. The CDR3 bases are TGTGCCAGCAGCCCAGAAGCCCAAAACCCTAGCACAGATACGCAGTATTTT. Encoded protein: CASSPEAQNPSTDTQYF.

The gene calls are TRBV11-2 and TRBJ2-1, with 9 bases that match TRBD2. The CDR3 consists of 16 residues. Germline V CDR1 and CDR2: SGHAT, FQNNGV. Losses at the gene ends were 5 bases for V and 4 bases for J; bases not matched to a gene: 9. The CDR3 loop is CASSPAGAGGYNEQFF. In DNA, the CDR3 is TGTGCCAGCAGCCCAGCCGGAGCGGGGGGATACAATGAGCAGTTCTTC.

The chain has TRBV2 and TRBJ1-5; unclear D gene. The germline V gene has CDR1 SNHLY and CDR2 FYNNEI. This CDR3 contains 15 residues. The V end was cut by 5 bases, the J end by 0 bases, with 11 bases between. The CDR3 is CASSREELSNQPQHF. The CDR3 DNA follows: TGTGCCAGCAGTCGCGAAGAACTTAGCAATCAGCCCCAGCATTTT.

This chain's CDR3 is CASSASRGSGETQYF. CDR3 coding DNA: TGTGCCAGCAGCGCCTCTAGGGGGTCTGGGGAGACCCAGTACTTC. The chain has TRBV9 and TRBJ2-5; D possibly corresponds to TRBD1 (6 bases). V was clipped by 3 bases and J by 5 bases, with 17 bases between them. Germline V gene data show CDR1 as SGDLS and CDR2 as YYNGEE. CDR3 size: 15 residues.

The chain joins TRBV27 to TRBJ1-1, with D tentatively TRBD1 (6 bases). Trimming took off 6 bases at V and 1 base at J, with 15 bases between the two ends. Germline V gene lookup returns CDR1 MNHEY and CDR2 SMNVEV (reference sequence). There are 15 residues in the CDR3. For the CDR3, the DNA is TGTGCCAGCAGCCGCCCGGGGGGGCGGAACACTGAAGCTTTCTTT. Its translation is CASSRPGGRNTEAFF.

The chain joins TRBV6-4 to TRBJ2-3; TRBD2 matches 10 bases. Germline V lookup: CDR1 MRHNA, CDR2 SNTAGT. V lost 6 bases to trimming and J lost 3 bases; unmatched junction nucleotides: 6. The CDR3 sequence is 15 residues long. The CDR3 DNA follows: TGTGCCAGCAGAGAAGCGGGAGGGGCTACAGATACGCAGTATTTT. Amino acids: CASREAGGATDTQYF.

The gene calls are TRBV18 and TRBJ1-4; the D is unclear. Germline CDR1 reads KGHSH; CDR2 reads LQKENI. With 3 bases removed from V and 5 bases from J, the gap between germline ends came to 4 bases. The length of the CDR3 is 12 residues. This CDR3 is CASSPGNEKLFF. The DNA of the CDR3 is TGTGCCAGCTCACCGGGGAATGAAAAACTGTTTTTT.